A selection of T cell receptor beta chains follows, all from one sample in a study of cytomegalovirus exposure and HLA in healthy donors. Profiling relied on immunoSEQ multiplex PCR, and the TCRdb table lists in-frame clones only, not all of them. The sample records 110,000 to 150,000 clones, roughly 73% being singletons. The specimen was PBMCs. These TCRs come from a man aged 40-49 years in good health and CMV-seronegative. The CDR3 runs from the conserved cysteine through the conserved F or W. The order of the fields is D gene, V gene, clone size, J gene, CDR3 length, CDR3 protein, CDR3 DNA. D genes are given only for firm matches. The size of a clone is reported for some rows only, either as once, few or many, or as a class for expanded clones.

>TRBD1|TRBV10-2|-|TRBJ2-2|16
CASGKGGTGFTGELFF
TGCGCCAGCGGGAAAGGAGGGACAGGGTTCACCGGGGAGCTGTTTTTT
>TRBD2|TRBV7-2|-|TRBJ2-3|17
CASSPGRSTGGTDTQYF
TGTGCCAGCAGCCCCGGGAGGTCCACCGGAGGCACAGATACGCAGTATTTT
>TRBD1|TRBV15|-|TRBJ1-1|19
CATSRFSPGTGGTNTEAFF
TGTGCCACCAGCAGATTTTCCCCCGGGACAGGGGGGACGAACACTGAAGCTTTCTTT
>TRBD1|TRBV7-9|-|TRBJ2-7|14
CASGTATHLYEQYF
TGTGCCAGCGGGACAGCCACACACCTTTACGAGCAGTACTTC
>-|TRBV28|-|TRBJ1-5|14
CASSGSGYNQPQHF
TGTGCCAGCAGTGGTTCCGGGTACAATCAGCCCCAGCATTTT
>TRBD2|TRBV9|-|TRBJ2-3|20
CASSVASGLAGTPSTDTQYF
TGTGCCAGCAGCGTAGCTAGCGGGCTAGCGGGGACCCCTAGCACAGATACGCAGTATTTT
>-|TRBV6-6|-|TRBJ2-5|14
CASSYSTHQETQYF
TGTGCCAGCAGTTACTCGACACACCAAGAGACCCAGTACTTC
>TRBD1|TRBV5-1|-|TRBJ1-2|15
CASSPGTGGNYGYTF
TGCGCCAGCAGCCCGGGGACAGGGGGCAACTATGGCTACACCTTC
>-|TRBV5-1|-|TRBJ2-7|16
CASSLEGGAHSYEQYF
TGCGCCAGCAGCTTGGAGGGGGGGGCCCACTCCTACGAGCAGTACTTC
>TRBD1|TRBV11-1|-|TRBJ2-1|14
CASSTRTGGDEQFF
TGTGCCAGCAGCACTCGGACAGGGGGCGATGAGCAGTTCTTC
>-|TRBV13|-|TRBJ1-1|15
CASSLGSRGITEAFF
TGTGCCAGCAGCTTAGGTTCCCGGGGGATCACTGAAGCTTTCTTT
>-|TRBV2|-|TRBJ2-7|14
CASSVGRSGDEQYF
TGTGCCAGCAGTGTCGGCAGGTCCGGGGACGAGCAGTACTTC
>TRBD2|TRBV27|-|TRBJ2-3|15
CASSPPSGGADTQYF
TGTGCCAGCAGTCCCCCTAGCGGGGGCGCAGATACGCAGTATTTT
>TRBD1|TRBV11-2|-|TRBJ1-2|14
CASSLVVTGVGYTF
TGTGCCAGCAGCTTAGTGGTGACAGGGGTCGGCTACACCTTC
>-|TRBV4-1|-|TRBJ2-5|17
CASSQGPRMTAQETQYF
TGCGCCAGCAGCCAAGGCCCCCGAATGACAGCGCAAGAGACCCAGTACTTC
>-|TRBV28|-|TRBJ1-5|16
CASSSLSTRSNQPQHF
TGTGCCAGCAGTTCCCTCTCCACAAGAAGCAATCAGCCCCAGCATTTT
>-|TRBV5-1|-|TRBJ2-7|12
CASSLQNYEQYF
TGCGCCAGCAGCTTGCAGAACTACGAGCAGTACTTC
>TRBD1|TRBV6-4|-|TRBJ2-2|16
CASSDQTGGATGELFF
TGTGCCAGCAGTGACCAGACAGGGGGGGCCACCGGGGAGCTGTTTTTT
>-|TRBV28|-|TRBJ1-4|13
CASKKGLNEKLFF
TGTGCCAGCAAAAAGGGACTCAATGAAAAACTGTTTTTT
>TRBD1|TRBV25-1|-|TRBJ1-4|15
CASSELTGYNEKLFF
TGTGCCAGCAGTGAATTGACAGGGTATAATGAAAAACTGTTTTTT
>-|TRBV6-1|-|TRBJ1-5|16
CASSVTLGVGNQPQHF
TGTGCCAGCAGTGTTACCCTAGGGGTGGGCAATCAGCCCCAGCATTTT
>-|TRBV21-1|-|TRBJ1-4|17
CASSKCPKGDLNEKLFF
TGTGCCAGCAGCAAATGCCCCAAGGGGGACCTGAATGAAAAACTGTTTTTT
>-|TRBV7-3|-|TRBJ2-1|14
CASSLDGGYNEQFF
TGTGCCAGCAGCTTAGATGGGGGGTACAATGAGCAGTTCTTC
>-|TRBV19|-|TRBJ2-5|13
CASSTQGGETQYF
TGTGCCAGTAGTACACAGGGGGGGGAGACCCAGTACTTC
>-|TRBV2|once|TRBJ1-2|12
CASSEQGSGYTF
TGTGCCAGCAGTGAACAGGGGTCTGGCTACACCTTC
>-|TRBV4-3|-|TRBJ1-2|14
CASSQDTGNYGYTF
TGCGCCAGCAGCCAAGATACGGGTAACTATGGCTACACCTTC
>TRBD1|TRBV6-5|-|TRBJ1-1|14
CASGDTGGGTEAFF
TGTGCCAGTGGGGATACAGGGGGCGGAACTGAAGCTTTCTTT
>TRBD2|TRBV7-2|-|TRBJ2-3|15
CASSLGTTPTDTQYF
TGTGCCAGCAGTCTCGGGACTACTCCCACAGATACGCAGTATTTT
>-|TRBV7-9|-|TRBJ1-5|15
CASSSTESLTQPQHF
TGTGCCAGCAGCTCAACAGAGTCCTTGACTCAGCCCCAGCATTTT
>-|TRBV5-1|-|TRBJ2-7|14
CASSLGGTAYEQYF
TGCGCCAGCAGCTTGGGCGGGACAGCGTACGAGCAGTACTTC
>TRBD1|TRBV6-5|-|TRBJ1-2|15
CASSSLSDRGYGYTF
TGTGCCAGCAGTTCTCTTTCGGACAGGGGCTATGGCTACACCTTC
>-|TRBV29-1|-|TRBJ2-7|16
CSVAPAITGSSYEQYF
TGCAGCGTCGCACCCGCTATAACAGGGAGCTCCTACGAGCAGTACTTC
>-|TRBV7-2|once|TRBJ1-5|15
CASSSRGGSNQPQHF
TGTGCCAGCAGCTCTAGGGGGGGTTCTAATCAGCCCCAGCATTTT
>TRBD1|TRBV9|-|TRBJ1-5|14
CASSAGQDAQPQHF
TGTGCCAGCAGCGCGGGACAGGATGCCCAGCCCCAGCATTTT
>-|TRBV5-6|-|TRBJ2-7|17
CASSLVASRGNVYEQYF
TGTGCCAGCAGCTTGGTAGCCTCACGGGGGAATGTGTACGAGCAGTACTTC